The text below deals with one T cell receptor (beta chain). The antigen is unknown. Investigators profiled TCR beta VDJ and CDR3 from genomic DNA template. TCRdb re-analysed the reads in MiXCR, keeping a single row per CDR3 protein. The sample lists more than 150,000 distinct CDR3 sequences, 48% occurring once. In patients chosen for sequencing, flow cytometry had shown CD8+CD57+ cell expansion. Severe acquired aplastic anemia was present in every patient. These data are taken from a study of CD8+CD57+ T cells in acquired aplastic anemia. Study-wide background: CD4+ and CD8+ cells, once sorted, gave DNA averaging roughly 3.2 ug. Study-wide results and caveats: Around 29 CD8+ CDR3 sequences were shared between patients and controls.

The CDR3 extends over 17 amino acids. The ends lost 3 bases at V and 6 bases at J; junction bases unmatched: 11. Germline CDR1 is SGHRS and CDR2 is YFSETQ. The sample was sorted CD4+, CD8+, or CD8+CD57+ T cells (not recorded which) from PBMCs. The clonotype originates from a human donor with aplastic anemia. The chain joins TRBV5-1 to TRBJ1-6, with 8 bases that match TRBD1. Here the CDR3 DNA reads TGCGCCAGCAGCTCGTTGGCAGGGGGCGCGTCTAATTCACCCCTCCACTTT. It codes for CASSSLAGGASNSPLHF.